Listed below are T cell receptor beta chains from one sample, sequenced in a study of T cells in Graves' hyperthyroidism and ophthalmopathy. TCRdb redid the calling of the multiplex PCR reads with MiXCR, one entry per CDR3 protein. Among 350,000 or so distinct CDR3 sequences, 15% to 20% were seen once, and the ten largest hold roughly a sixth. Sequenced sample: blood. The receptors stem from a woman aged 40 to 49 with Graves' ophthalmopathy. Each CDR3 is given with its conserved first and last residue. The D gene is left open where the match is weak. Not all rows give a size; the values are once, few, many and, for expanded clones, a class.

v_call,d_call,j_call,clone_size,cdr3_aa,cdr3_nt
TRBV6-5,NA,TRBJ1-5,many,CASSSLRGGGTPQHF,TGTGCCAGCAGTTCTTTACGTGGGGGAGGTACGCCCCAGCATTTT
TRBV20-1,TRBD1,TRBJ1-1,many,CSATGQGSNTEAFF,TGCAGTGCAACCGGACAGGGTTCGAACACTGAAGCTTTCTTT
TRBV7-2,NA,TRBJ2-7,many,CASSDDRRTDTYEQYF,TGTGCCAGCAGCGACGACCGCCGGACAGACACCTACGAGCAGTACTTC
TRBV7-2,NA,TRBJ2-7,NA,CATQGGTKGFEQYF,TGTGCCACCCAAGGGGGGACTAAGGGGTTCGAGCAGTACTTC
TRBV12-3/TRBV12-4,TRBD2,TRBJ2-3,many,CASSLAGGPTDTQYF,TGTGCCAGCAGTCTAGCGGGAGGCCCCACAGATACGCAGTATTTT
TRBV12-3/TRBV12-4,NA,TRBJ1-1,many,CASSSMTPDEAFF,TGTGCCAGCAGTTCAATGACACCTGATGAAGCTTTCTTT
TRBV19,NA,TRBJ1-1,many,CASSTTPVNTEAFF,TGTGCCAGTAGTACAACACCCGTGAACACTGAAGCTTTCTTT
TRBV6-5,NA,TRBJ1-1,many,CASSYGRGNTEAFF,TGTGCCAGCAGTTACGGGAGGGGAAACACTGAAGCTTTCTTT
TRBV12-3/TRBV12-4,NA,TRBJ1-5,many,CASSLFRDHQHF,TGTGCCAGCAGTTTATTCAGGGACCACCAGCATTTT
TRBV10-3,NA,TRBJ2-7,NA,CATLTATGRYYEQYF,TGTGCCACGCTTACGGCCACGGGGCGGTATTACGAGCAGTACTTC
TRBV7-2,NA,TRBJ2-2,many,CASSPRVGTGELFF,TGTGCCAGCAGCCCCCGTGTCGGTACCGGGGAGCTGTTTTTT
TRBV5-1,TRBD2,TRBJ2-7,many,CASSLGGRLASGEQYF,TGCGCCAGCAGCTTGGGGGGCCGACTAGCGTCAGGGGAGCAGTACTTC
TRBV11-2,TRBD2,TRBJ2-2,few,CASSLVGGGYTGELFF,TGTGCCAGCAGCTTAGTTGGGGGGGGGTACACCGGGGAGCTGTTTTTT
TRBV7-9,TRBD1,TRBJ1-5,many,CASSRGQSAQHF,TGTGCCAGCAGCCGGGGACAGTCGGCCCAGCATTTT
TRBV24-1,TRBD1,TRBJ2-7,many,CATSDAGTGPYEQYF,TGTGCCACCAGTGATGCCGGGACAGGGCCCTACGAGCAGTACTTC
TRBV19,TRBD1,TRBJ1-1,NA,CASRTYRGRDTEAFF,TGTGCCAGTAGGACCTACAGGGGTAGGGACACTGAAGCTTTCTTT
TRBV20-1,NA,TRBJ1-5,many,CSARDVQFGTMGPQHF,TGCAGTGCTAGAGATGTCCAGTTCGGTACTATGGGCCCCCAGCATTTT
TRBV18,TRBD1,TRBJ1-2,few,CASSPTGVGYGYTF,TGTGCCAGCTCACCTACAGGGGTTGGCTATGGCTACACCTTC
TRBV6-1,TRBD1,TRBJ1-1,medium-sized,CASSVGQGIAGTEAFF,TGTGCCAGCAGTGTTGGACAGGGGATTGCCGGCACTGAAGCTTTCTTT
TRBV7-2,NA,TRBJ1-1,many,CASTFAWSREAFF,TGTGCCAGCACCTTCGCGTGGAGTCGTGAAGCTTTCTTT
TRBV6-5,NA,TRBJ1-5,NA,CASSYAEGHQPQHF,TGTGCCAGCAGTTACGCGGAGGGGCATCAGCCCCAGCATTTT
TRBV20-1,TRBD1,TRBJ2-5,many,CSARDGTGQETQYF,TGCAGTGCTAGAGACGGGACAGGGCAAGAGACCCAGTACTTC
TRBV6-2/TRBV6-3,TRBD1,TRBJ1-1,many,CASSRGQGAEAFF,TGTGCCAGCAGCCGTGGACAGGGGGCTGAAGCTTTCTTT
TRBV15,NA,TRBJ2-5,many,CATSRGTSKETQYF,TGTGCCACCAGCAGAGGGACAAGCAAAGAGACCCAGTACTTC
TRBV6-1,NA,TRBJ2-7,NA,CASRSPSYEQYF,TGTGCCAGCAGGAGTCCTTCCTACGAGCAGTACTTC
TRBV12-3/TRBV12-4,TRBD1,TRBJ2-5,few,CASSRDRGLGETQYF,TGTGCCAGCAGCCGGGACAGGGGGCTTGGAGAGACCCAGTACTTC
TRBV6-2/TRBV6-3,TRBD2,TRBJ2-7,many,CASSYSGTSGKWLYEQYF,TGTGCCAGCAGTTACTCAGGGACTAGCGGGAAATGGCTTTACGAGCAGTACTTC
TRBV28,NA,TRBJ1-2,many,CASSFSVEYGYTF,TGTGCCAGCAGTTTCTCGGTAGAATATGGCTACACCTTC
TRBV6-1,TRBD1,TRBJ2-7,many,CASSESDGTGAYEQYF,TGTGCCAGCAGTGAATCTGACGGGACAGGAGCCTACGAGCAGTACTTC
TRBV12-3/TRBV12-4,NA,TRBJ1-2,NA,CASSLAVDYGYTF,TGTGCCAGCAGTTTAGCAGTAGACTATGGCTACACCTTC
TRBV19,TRBD2,TRBJ2-7,many,CASSTTGLAGVAPSYEQHF,TGTGCCAGTAGTACCACCGGTCTAGCGGGAGTGGCCCCGTCCTACGAGCAGCACTTC
TRBV29-1,TRBD1,TRBJ1-1,few,CSVGGTVSMNTEAFF,TGCAGCGTAGGCGGGACAGTTTCCATGAACACTGAAGCTTTCTTT
TRBV29-1,NA,TRBJ1-5,many,CSVRDWWDQPQHF,TGCAGCGTCAGAGACTGGTGGGATCAGCCCCAGCATTTT
TRBV29-1,NA,TRBJ1-2,NA,CSVGGGFNYGYTF,TGCAGCGTAGGAGGGGGATTCAACTATGGCTACACCTTC
TRBV6-2/TRBV6-3,NA,TRBJ1-1,many,CASRLGLGTEAFF,TGTGCCAGCAGGTTAGGGTTGGGCACTGAAGCTTTCTTT
TRBV5-1,NA,TRBJ2-2,many,CASSGMGAGELFF,TGCGCCAGCAGCGGGATGGGGGCCGGGGAGCTGTTTTTT
TRBV11-2,NA,TRBJ2-7,few,CASRAGVEQYF,TGTGCCAGCAGGGCTGGGGTCGAGCAGTACTTC
TRBV19,NA,TRBJ1-5,many,CASSRQSYNQPQHF,TGTGCCAGTAGTCGTCAAAGCTACAATCAGCCCCAGCATTTT
TRBV7-2,NA,TRBJ2-7,NA,CASSLASLALAGYEQYF,TGTGCCAGCAGCTTAGCGAGCCTAGCCCTAGCCGGTTACGAGCAGTACTTC
TRBV25-1,TRBD2,TRBJ2-1,few,CASSGTGTSGNNEQFF,TGTGCCAGCAGTGGGACCGGGACTAGCGGGAACAATGAGCAGTTCTTC